This TCR beta chain comes out of a study of spatial heterogeneity in lung cancer. The CDR3 has 14 amino acids. Germline CDR1 and CDR2: MNHNS and SASEGT. Trimming removed 3 bases from V and 1 base from J, with 10 bases in between. Described time point: sample taken at primary tumor resection. Whole RNA was taken from tumor, nontumor lung or frozen PBMC; it was then sequenced unsorted. Using its own MiXCR run on the 5' RACE reads, TCRdb lists one record per CDR3 protein. The sample consists of 20,000 to 30,000 distinct CDR3 sequences, roughly 4.5% of them appearing once. This clonotype was detected many times.

The sequence was collected from a male donor with early-stage non-small cell lung cancer. Sequenced here: PBMCs, sampled at surgery. This sequence joins TRBV6-1 and TRBJ2-7, with unresolved D. DNA for the CDR3: TGTGCCAGCAGTGAGGCTAGTGCTTCCTACGAGCAGTACTTC. This gives the protein CASSEASASYEQYF.